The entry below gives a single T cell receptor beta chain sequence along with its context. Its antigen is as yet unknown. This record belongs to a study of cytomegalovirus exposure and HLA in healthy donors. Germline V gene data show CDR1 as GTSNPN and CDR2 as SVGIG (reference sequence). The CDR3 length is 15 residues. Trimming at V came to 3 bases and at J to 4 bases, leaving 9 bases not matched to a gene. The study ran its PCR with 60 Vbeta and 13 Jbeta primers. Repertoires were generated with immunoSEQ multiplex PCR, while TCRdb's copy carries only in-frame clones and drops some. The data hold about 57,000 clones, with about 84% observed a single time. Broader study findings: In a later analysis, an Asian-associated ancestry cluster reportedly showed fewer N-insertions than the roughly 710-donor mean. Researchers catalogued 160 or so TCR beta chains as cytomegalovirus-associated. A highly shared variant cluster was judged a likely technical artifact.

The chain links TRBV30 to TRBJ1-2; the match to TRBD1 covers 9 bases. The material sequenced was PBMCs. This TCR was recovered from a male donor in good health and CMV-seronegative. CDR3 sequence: CAWSLMTGGSYGYTF. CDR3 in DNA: TGTGCCTGGAGCCTAATGACAGGGGGTTCCTATGGCTACACCTTC.